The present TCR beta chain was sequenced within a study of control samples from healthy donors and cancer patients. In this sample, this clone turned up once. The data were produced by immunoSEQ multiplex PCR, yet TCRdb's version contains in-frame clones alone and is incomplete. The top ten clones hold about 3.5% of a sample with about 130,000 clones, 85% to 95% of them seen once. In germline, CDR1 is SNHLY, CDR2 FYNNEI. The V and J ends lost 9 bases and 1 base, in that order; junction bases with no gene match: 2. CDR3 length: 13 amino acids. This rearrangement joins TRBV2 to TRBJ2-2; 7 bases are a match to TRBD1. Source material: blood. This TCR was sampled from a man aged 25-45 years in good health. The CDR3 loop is CASRTGNTGELFF. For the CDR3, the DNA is TGTGCCAGTCGGACAGGGAACACCGGGGAGCTGTTTTTT.